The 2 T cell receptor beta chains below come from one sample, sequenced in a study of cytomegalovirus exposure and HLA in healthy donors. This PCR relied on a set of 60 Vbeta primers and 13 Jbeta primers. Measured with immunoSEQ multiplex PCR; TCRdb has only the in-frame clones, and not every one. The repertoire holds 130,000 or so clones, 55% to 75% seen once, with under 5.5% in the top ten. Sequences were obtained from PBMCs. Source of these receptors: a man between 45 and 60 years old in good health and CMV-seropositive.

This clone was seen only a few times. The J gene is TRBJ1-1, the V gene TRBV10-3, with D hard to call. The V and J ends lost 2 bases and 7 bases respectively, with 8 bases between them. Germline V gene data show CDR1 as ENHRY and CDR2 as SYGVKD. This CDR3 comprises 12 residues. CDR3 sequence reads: CAISEVNGEAFF. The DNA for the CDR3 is TGTGCCATCAGTGAGGTGAACGGTGAAGCTTTCTTT.

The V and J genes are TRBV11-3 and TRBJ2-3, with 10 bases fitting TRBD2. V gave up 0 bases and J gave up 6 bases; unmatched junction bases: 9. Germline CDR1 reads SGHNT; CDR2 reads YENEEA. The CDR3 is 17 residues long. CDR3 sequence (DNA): TGTGCCAGCAGCTTAGATGCCAGCGGGGGGGCCGGGGATACGCAGTATTTT. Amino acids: CASSLDASGGAGDTQYF.